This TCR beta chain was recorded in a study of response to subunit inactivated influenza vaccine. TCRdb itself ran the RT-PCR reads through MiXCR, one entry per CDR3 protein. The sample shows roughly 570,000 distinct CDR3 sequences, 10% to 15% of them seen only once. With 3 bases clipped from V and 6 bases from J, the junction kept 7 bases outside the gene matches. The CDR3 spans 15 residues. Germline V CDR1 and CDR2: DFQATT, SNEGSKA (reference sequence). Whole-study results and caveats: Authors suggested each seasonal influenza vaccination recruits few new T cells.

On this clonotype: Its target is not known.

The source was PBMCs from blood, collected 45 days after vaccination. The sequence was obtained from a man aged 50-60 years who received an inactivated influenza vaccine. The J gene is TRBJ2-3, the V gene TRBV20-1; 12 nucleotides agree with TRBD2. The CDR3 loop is CSARNPSGRADTQYF. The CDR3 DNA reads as TGCAGTGCTAGGAACCCTAGCGGGAGGGCCGATACGCAGTATTTT.